This T cell receptor (beta chain) emerged from a study of T cells after yellow fever vaccination. Whole-study findings and limits: The appearance of a small share of clonotypes in both CD4 and CD8 compartments was observed. Post-booster samples contained most primary-vaccination clones (about 96% CD4, around 88% CD8). Weaker, the secondary response had a peak occurring faster, on day 5 versus 15.

MiXCR, run by TCRdb on the 5' RACE reads, gives a single entry per CDR3 protein. The table records around 610,000 distinct CDR3 sequences, less than 15% of them present only once. V was clipped by 1 base and J by 6 bases; unmatched bases: 1. This CDR3 has 14 residues. Germline-derived CDR1 and CDR2 are LGHNA and YSLEER. In this sample, this clonotype turned up a few times. Antigen specificity is unknown. The sample in question was PBMCs, obtained on the day of the yellow fever booster vaccination. The chain has TRBV4-3 and TRBJ2-2; 8 bases match TRBD2. This clonotype originated in a man aged 25 to 40 who received the YFV17D yellow fever vaccine. This chain's CDR3 is CASSQGTSSGELFF. The CDR3 bases are TGCGCCAGCAGCCAAGGGACTAGCTCCGGGGAGCTGTTTTTT.